The 15 T cell receptor beta chains below all came from one sample that was sequenced in a study of blood T cell repertoires in COVID-19. Libraries were prepared by immunoSEQ multiplex PCR; TCRdb keeps only in-frame clonotypes and omits some of them. The sample includes 250,000 to 350,000 clones, 70% to 90% of them seen just once. Sequencing was carried out using peripheral blood. The receptors were gathered from a woman aged 60-75 years with acute or convalescent COVID-19.

The V and J genes are TRBV24-1 and TRBJ1-5; TRBD1 matches 9 bases. Germline CDR1 is KGHDR and CDR2 is SFDVKD. V was clipped by 7 bases and J by 7 bases; unmatched bases: 4. The CDR3 spans 13 residues. Here the CDR3 DNA reads TGTGCCACCAGCCGGGACAGGGTACAGCCCCAGCATTTT. It codes for CATSRDRVQPQHF.

The J gene is TRBJ2-3, the V gene TRBV27, with 8 bases that match TRBD1. V lost 5 bases, J lost 4 bases, and 11 bases stayed unmatched. Germline lookup yields CDR1 MNHEY and CDR2 SMNVEV (reference sequence). The CDR3 length is 16 residues. In DNA, the CDR3 is TGTGCCAGCAGTACCACATCCAGGGGGCGGCCAGATACGCAGTATTTT. This translates into CASSTTSRGRPDTQYF.

V and J are TRBV9 and TRBJ2-1; TRBD2 might be the D (6 bases). The germline V gene has CDR1 SGDLS and CDR2 YYNGEE. Trimming took 2 bases from V and 0 from J, leaving 18 bases between them. This CDR3 is 18 amino acids long. Here the CDR3 DNA reads TGTGCCAGCAGCGTTCTGGGGGGTGGGTTGAGCTCCTACAATGAGCAGTTCTTC. Encoded protein: CASSVLGGGLSSYNEQFF.

Concerning this clone: This CDR3 is also generated by other DNA sequences in the sample. The chain joins TRBV5-4 to TRBJ2-2, with 14 bases lining up with TRBD2. From germline, CDR1 is SGHNT and CDR2 YYREEE (reference sequence). With V trimmed by 4 bases and J by 0 bases, 5 bases remained unmatched. The CDR3 consists of 18 residues. The CDR3 coding sequence is TGTGCCAGCAGCCCTGGGACTAGCGGGGGCCCGAACACCGGGGAGCTGTTTTTT. Translation: CASSPGTSGGPNTGELFF.

The V gene is TRBV6-5, the J gene TRBJ2-6; 7 bases are a match to TRBD1. This CDR3 is 16 amino acids long. Unmatched junction bases numbered 0, after V lost 1 base and J lost 0 bases. CDR1 MNHEY and CDR2 SVGAGI come from the germline V gene. The CDR3 DNA follows: TGTGCCAGCAGTTACTACAGGGGCTCTGGGGCCAACGTCCTGACTTTC. Translating gives CASSYYRGSGANVLTF.

This chain uses TRBV2 with TRBJ1-1; tentative D call: TRBD1 (5 bases). CDR3 length: 13 amino acids. Germline CDR1 and CDR2: SNHLY and FYNNEI. Trimming shortened V by 11 bases and J by 6 bases, and 19 bases separated the two germline ends. This chain's CDR3 is CAFRGGEASEAFF. The CDR3 region has the DNA TGTGCCTTCCGGGGGGGTGAGGCCTCTGAAGCTTTCTTT.

The chain carries TRBV6-1 and TRBJ1-1, with D possibly TRBD1 on 6 matching bases. This CDR3 is 16 amino acids long. Trimming removed 2 bases at V and 7 bases at J, with 20 bases between. Germline V gene data show CDR1 as MNHNS and CDR2 as SASEGT. CDR3 loop: CASSETGQASEDEAFF. The CDR3 bases are TGTGCCAGCAGTGAAACGGGACAAGCCAGTGAAGATGAAGCTTTCTTT.

A single count supports this clone. The CDR3 nucleotides read TGTGCCAGCAGCCCGTCCTTAGCGGGAGTCTCCTACGAGCAGTACTTC. The encoded protein is CASSPSLAGVSYEQYF. The V call is TRBV7-2, the J call TRBJ2-7; 9 bases align to TRBD2. Germline V gene sequence: CDR1 SGHTA, CDR2 FQGNSA. V gave up 5 bases and J gave up 0 bases; unmatched junction bases: 8. CDR3 length: 16 amino acids.

The rearrangement joins TRBV19 to TRBJ1-5; no definite D call. The V gene's germline CDR1 is LNHDA and CDR2 SQIVND (reference sequence). V lost 0 bases, J lost 5 bases, and 5 bases lay in between. There are 13 residues in the CDR3. The CDR3 sequence is CASSIDQDQPQHF. The DNA of the CDR3 is TGTGCCAGTAGTATAGACCAGGATCAGCCCCAGCATTTT.

A word on this clone: This sample includes further DNA sequences coding for the same CDR3. The CDR3 loop is CASSPPGETQYF. The DNA for the CDR3 is TGTGCCAGCTCACCACCCGGGGAGACCCAGTACTTC. J is TRBJ2-5 and V is TRBV18, with unresolved D. The CDR3 consists of 12 residues. With 0 bases removed from V and 5 bases from J, the gap between germline ends came to 4 bases. Germline CDR1 is KGHSH and CDR2 is LQKENI.

The CDR3 here is CASSWGTGDHQPQHF. For the CDR3, the DNA is TGCGCCAGCAGCTGGGGGACAGGGGATCATCAGCCCCAGCATTTT. The gene calls are TRBV5-1 and TRBJ1-5, with 10 bases that match TRBD1. The ends lost 3 bases at V and 5 bases at J; junction bases unmatched: 5. Germline V gives CDR1 SGHRS, CDR2 YFSETQ. The CDR3 loop spans 15 amino acids.

The chain recombines TRBV28 with TRBJ2-1, with 13 bases aligning to TRBD2. Germline V gene data show CDR1 as MDHEN and CDR2 as SYDVKM. The CDR3 is 15 amino acids. V lost 2 bases to trimming and J lost 16 bases; unmatched junction nucleotides: 11. CDR3 amino acids: CASSLGGTSGASAFF. Written as DNA, the CDR3 is TGTGCCAGCAGTTTAGGAGGGACTAGCGGGGCAAGCGCTTTCTTC.

This chain connects TRBV24-1 to TRBJ2-3; 7 nucleotides agree with TRBD1. Germline trimming cut 3 bases from V and 5 bases from J; bases unmatched to any gene: 4. Germline V gene lookup returns CDR1 KGHDR and CDR2 SFDVKD. CDR3 length: 14 amino acids. Here the CDR3 reads CATSDTGAGDTQYF. The CDR3 DNA follows: TGTGCCACCAGTGATACAGGGGCGGGAGATACGCAGTATTTT.

The rearrangement uses TRBV15 and TRBJ1-1, with a weak D call TRBD1 (6 bases). Trimming pared 5 bases from V and 0 bases from J, leaving 10 bases between. The CDR3 contains 14 residues. Germline lookup yields CDR1 LNHNV and CDR2 YYDKDF (reference sequence). The CDR3 DNA reads TGTGCCACCAGCCAAGGACAGCTGAACACTGAAGCTTTCTTT. Amino acid sequence: CATSQGQLNTEAFF.

The V and J genes are TRBV7-3 and TRBJ2-5, with 11 bases identical to TRBD2. Germline values: CDR1 SGHTA, CDR2 FQGTGA. CDR3 length: 16 residues. Unmatched junction bases numbered 6, after V lost 5 bases and J lost 1 base. This CDR3 reads CASSASGLAVQETQYF. The DNA of the CDR3 is TGTGCCAGCAGCGCCTCGGGACTAGCGGTCCAAGAGACCCAGTACTTC.